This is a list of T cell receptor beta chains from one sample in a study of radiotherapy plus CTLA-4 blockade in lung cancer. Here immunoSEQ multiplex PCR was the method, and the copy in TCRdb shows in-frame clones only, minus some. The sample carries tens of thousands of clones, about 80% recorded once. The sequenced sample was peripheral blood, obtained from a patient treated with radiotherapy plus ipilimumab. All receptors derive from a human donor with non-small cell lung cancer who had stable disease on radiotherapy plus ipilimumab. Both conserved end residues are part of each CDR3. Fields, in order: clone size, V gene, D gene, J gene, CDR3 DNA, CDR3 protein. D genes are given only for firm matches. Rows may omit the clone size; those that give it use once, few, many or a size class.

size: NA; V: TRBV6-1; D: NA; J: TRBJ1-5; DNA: TGTGCCACCTCTCCATGGGGGGGAGGAGAGCCCCAGCATTTT; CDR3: CATSPWGGGEPQHF
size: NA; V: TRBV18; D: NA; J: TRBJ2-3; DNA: TGTGCCAGCTCAACAAGGCAGGGGGGCGCAGATACGCAGTATTTT; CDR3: CASSTRQGGADTQYF
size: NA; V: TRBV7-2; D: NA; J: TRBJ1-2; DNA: TGTGCCAGCAGCTCTAATAGACAGGACCTCTATGGCTACACCTTC; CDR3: CASSSNRQDLYGYTF
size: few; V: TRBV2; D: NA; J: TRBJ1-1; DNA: TGTGCCAGCACCGCCGACAGTCCATCCACTGAAGCTTTCTTT; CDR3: CASTADSPSTEAFF
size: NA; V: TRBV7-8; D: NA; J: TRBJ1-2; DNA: TGTGCCAGCAGCTCCCAAGGAATGGGGGGCTATGGCTACACCTTC; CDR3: CASSSQGMGGYGYTF
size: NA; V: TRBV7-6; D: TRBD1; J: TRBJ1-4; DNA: TGTGCCAGCAGCAGACAGGGGGCGGCTGAAAAACTGTTTTTT; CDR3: CASSRQGAAEKLFF
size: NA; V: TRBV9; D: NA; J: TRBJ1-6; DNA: TGTGCCAGCAGCGTCGAAGGGGCTAGTTCACCCCTCCACTTT; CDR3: CASSVEGASSPLHF
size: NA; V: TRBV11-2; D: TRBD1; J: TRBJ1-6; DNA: TGTGCCAGCATCCAGGGGGGCGATCTATTTTCACCCCTCCACTTT; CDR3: CASIQGGDLFSPLHF
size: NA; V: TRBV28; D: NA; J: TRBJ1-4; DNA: TGTGCCAGCTCGGACGCCGGACCTGAAAAACTGTTTTTT; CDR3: CASSDAGPEKLFF
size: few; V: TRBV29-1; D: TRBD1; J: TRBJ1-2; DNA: TGCAGCGTAGGGGACAGGTATGGCTACACCTTC; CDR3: CSVGDRYGYTF
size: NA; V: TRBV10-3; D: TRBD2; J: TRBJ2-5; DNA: TGTGCCATCAGTGACGCAGCGGGGGTTCAAGAGACCCAGTACTTC; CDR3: CAISDAAGVQETQYF
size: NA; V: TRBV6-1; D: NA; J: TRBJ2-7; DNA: TGTGCCAGCAGGCCAGGGGTGGAGCACGAGCAGTACTTC; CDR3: CASRPGVEHEQYF
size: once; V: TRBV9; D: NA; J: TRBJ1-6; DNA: TGTGCCAGCAGCGTAGCGGATAATATTTCACCCCTCCACTTT; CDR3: CASSVADNISPLHF
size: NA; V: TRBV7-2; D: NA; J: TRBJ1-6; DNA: TGTGCCAGCAGCTTAGATAGCCAGGGATACTCACCCCTCCACTTT; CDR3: CASSLDSQGYSPLHF
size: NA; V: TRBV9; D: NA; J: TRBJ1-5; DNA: TGTGCCAGCAGCGTTACTGTGGGGGGGGATCAGCCCCAGCATTTT; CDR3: CASSVTVGGDQPQHF
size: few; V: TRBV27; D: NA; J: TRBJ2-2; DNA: TGTGCCAGTACCCAAAGCCTCAACACCGGGGAGCTGTTTTTT; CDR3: CASTQSLNTGELFF
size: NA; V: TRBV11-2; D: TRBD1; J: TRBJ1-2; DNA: TGTGCCAGCAGCTTAACGGGGCAGGGGGGATATGGCTACACCTTC; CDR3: CASSLTGQGGYGYTF
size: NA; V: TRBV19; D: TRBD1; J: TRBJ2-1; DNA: TGTGCCAGTAGTATAGCCGGAGGACAGGGTACCTACAATGAGCAGTTCTTC; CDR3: CASSIAGGQGTYNEQFF
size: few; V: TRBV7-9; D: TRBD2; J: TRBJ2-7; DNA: TGTGCCAGCAGCTGGGGACTAGCGGGGGCGAGCTACGAGCAGTACTTC; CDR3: CASSWGLAGASYEQYF
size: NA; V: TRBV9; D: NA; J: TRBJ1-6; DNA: TGTGCCAGCAGCGTAGAGATCCAGGGCACATCACCCCTCCACTTT; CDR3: CASSVEIQGTSPLHF